This T cell receptor beta chain was sequenced in a study of T cells in Graves' hyperthyroidism and ophthalmopathy. General study results and limits: With a median lead of about 6.9 months before onset, the model predicted ophthalmopathy. Most clonotypes expanded in thyroid above 0.001 were likewise present in blood.

This clonotype has a count of ten or more. Its specificity is unknown. The CDR3 runs to 13 residues. V lost 4 bases to trimming and J lost 4 bases, with 13 bases between them. Germline CDR1 reads GTSNPN; CDR2 reads SVGIG (reference sequence). Each ophthalmopathy patient scored at least 3 on the Clinical Activity Score and at least 4 on NOSPECS grade, with duration under 3 months. Every diagnosis used clinical symptoms, serum thyroxine and TRAb, thyroid ultrasound and orbital computed tomography. Researchers amplified the TCR beta CDR3 regions from RNA transcripts. First-round RT-PCR with HTBI primers amplified the TCR CDR3 region. TCRdb recomputed calls from the multiplex PCR reads with MiXCR, one row per CDR3 protein. This table has about 260,000 distinct CDR3 sequences, about 17% appearing once.

The V gene is TRBV30, the J gene TRBJ1-2, with D possibly matching TRBD1 (6 bases). The TCR originated in a woman aged 18-35 years with Graves' ophthalmopathy. The sequencing sample was made of blood. CDR3 bases: TGTGCCTGGAAAGAACAGGGTAGCTATGGCTACACCTTC. Its translation: CAWKEQGSYGYTF.